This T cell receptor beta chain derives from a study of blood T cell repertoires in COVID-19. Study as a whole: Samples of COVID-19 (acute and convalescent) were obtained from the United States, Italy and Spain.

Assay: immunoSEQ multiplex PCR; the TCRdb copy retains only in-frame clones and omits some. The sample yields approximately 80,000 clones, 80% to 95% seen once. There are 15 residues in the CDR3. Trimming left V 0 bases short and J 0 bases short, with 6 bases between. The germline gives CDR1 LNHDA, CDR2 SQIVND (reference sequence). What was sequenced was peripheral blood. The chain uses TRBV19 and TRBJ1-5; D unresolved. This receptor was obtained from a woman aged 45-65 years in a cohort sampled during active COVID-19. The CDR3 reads CASSIEEDSNQPQHF. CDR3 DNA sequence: TGTGCCAGTAGTATAGAGGAGGATAGCAATCAGCCCCAGCATTTT.